This is a list of T cell receptor beta chains from one sample in a study of T-cell memory formation after mild COVID-19. MiXCR was run by TCRdb on the 5' RACE reads, yielding one entry per CDR3 protein. Of hundreds of thousands of distinct CDR3 sequences in the sample, more than 20% are singletons; the top ten hold 10% to 15%. Sequenced input: PBMCs or a T cell subset sorted from them (not recorded which). These receptors all come from an adult woman who had mild COVID-19 (a few samples of this study predate the infection). Cell type and time point are not known. CDR3s include the opening cysteine and the closing phenylalanine or tryptophan. The order of the fields is D gene, J gene, V gene, clone size, CDR3 protein, CDR3 DNA. A D gene is named only where the DNA matches it firmly. Clone size is given for some rows only: seen once, a few or many times, or a class if the clone is expanded.

d_gene: TRBD2
j_gene: TRBJ2-5
v_gene: TRBV4-2
abundance: once
CDR3aa: CASSPWTSGGQETQYF
CDR3nt: TGTGCTAGCAGCCCCTGGACTAGCGGGGGCCAAGAGACCCAGTACTTC

d_gene: -
j_gene: TRBJ2-7
v_gene: TRBV25-1
abundance: few
CDR3aa: CASSELEKGAYEQYF
CDR3nt: TGTGCCAGCAGTGAATTAGAGAAAGGAGCCTACGAGCAGTACTTC

d_gene: TRBD1
j_gene: TRBJ2-2
v_gene: TRBV6-2/TRBV6-3
abundance: many
CDR3aa: CASNRGRHTGELFF
CDR3nt: TGTGCCAGCAACAGGGGGCGGCACACCGGGGAGCTGTTTTTT

d_gene: TRBD2
j_gene: TRBJ2-7
v_gene: TRBV4-2
abundance: -
CDR3aa: CASSQVGLAASYEQYF
CDR3nt: TGTGCCAGCAGCCAAGTCGGGCTAGCGGCCTCCTACGAGCAGTACTTC

d_gene: -
j_gene: TRBJ2-7
v_gene: TRBV12-3/TRBV12-4
abundance: -
CDR3aa: CASSFGPYEQYF
CDR3nt: TGTGCCAGCAGTTTTGGGCCCTACGAGCAGTACTTC

d_gene: -
j_gene: TRBJ2-7
v_gene: TRBV7-9
abundance: many
CDR3aa: CASSLDTSYEQYF
CDR3nt: TGCGCCAGCAGCTTGGACACCTCCTACGAGCAGTACTTC

d_gene: TRBD2
j_gene: TRBJ2-7
v_gene: TRBV12-3/TRBV12-4
abundance: few
CDR3aa: CASSLMSGGNYEQYF
CDR3nt: TGTGCCAGCAGTTTAATGAGCGGGGGCAACTACGAGCAGTACTTC

d_gene: -
j_gene: TRBJ1-1
v_gene: TRBV7-8
abundance: few
CDR3aa: CASGTNQLRTEAFF
CDR3nt: TGTGCCAGCGGAACCAACCAGCTCCGGACTGAAGCTTTCTTT

d_gene: -
j_gene: TRBJ1-1
v_gene: TRBV29-1
abundance: -
CDR3aa: CSIYRHGNTEAFF
CDR3nt: TGCAGCATTTACAGGCATGGGAACACTGAAGCTTTCTTT

d_gene: TRBD2
j_gene: TRBJ2-1
v_gene: TRBV5-6
abundance: -
CDR3aa: CASSHGLGYNEQFF
CDR3nt: TGTGCCAGCAGCCACGGACTAGGGTACAATGAGCAGTTCTTC

d_gene: TRBD2
j_gene: TRBJ2-7
v_gene: TRBV6-6
abundance: -
CDR3aa: CASSYGVPGLAGYYEQYF
CDR3nt: TGTGCCAGCAGTTACGGGGTACCGGGACTAGCGGGATACTACGAGCAGTACTTC

d_gene: -
j_gene: TRBJ2-3
v_gene: TRBV5-1
abundance: few
CDR3aa: CASSLAFSGANTDTQYF
CDR3nt: TGCGCCAGCAGCTTGGCCTTTTCCGGGGCGAACACAGATACGCAGTATTTT

d_gene: -
j_gene: TRBJ2-1
v_gene: TRBV7-9
abundance: few
CDR3aa: CASSLAVSYSYNEQFF
CDR3nt: TGTGCCAGCAGCTTAGCGGTCAGTTACTCCTACAATGAGCAGTTCTTC

d_gene: -
j_gene: TRBJ2-3
v_gene: TRBV7-8
abundance: -
CDR3aa: CASGGFVADTQYF
CDR3nt: TGTGCCAGCGGCGGGTTCGTGGCAGATACGCAGTATTTT

d_gene: -
j_gene: TRBJ1-1
v_gene: TRBV5-1
abundance: -
CDR3aa: CASSPGDNLPNTEAFF
CDR3nt: TGCGCCAGCAGCCCAGGGGACAACCTTCCGAACACTGAAGCTTTCTTT

d_gene: -
j_gene: TRBJ2-1
v_gene: TRBV7-3
abundance: few
CDR3aa: CASSSNLGEQFF
CDR3nt: TGTGCCAGCAGCTCCAACCTTGGAGAGCAGTTCTTC

d_gene: -
j_gene: TRBJ2-5
v_gene: TRBV12-3/TRBV12-4
abundance: few
CDR3aa: CASSRGQETQYF
CDR3nt: TGTGCCAGCAGCCGGGGCCAAGAGACCCAGTACTTC

d_gene: -
j_gene: TRBJ2-3
v_gene: TRBV11-3
abundance: few
CDR3aa: CASSPGNEMNTQYF
CDR3nt: TGTGCCAGCAGCCCGGGAAACGAAATGAATACGCAGTATTTT

d_gene: -
j_gene: TRBJ2-3
v_gene: TRBV12-3/TRBV12-4
abundance: few
CDR3aa: CASSRVYTDTQYF
CDR3nt: TGTGCCAGCAGCAGGGTTTACACAGATACGCAGTATTTT

d_gene: -
j_gene: TRBJ2-5
v_gene: TRBV3-1
abundance: -
CDR3aa: CASTKNGETQYF
CDR3nt: TGTGCCAGCACGAAAAACGGGGAGACCCAGTACTTC

d_gene: -
j_gene: TRBJ1-1
v_gene: TRBV9
abundance: -
CDR3aa: CASSVGPQGRNTEAFF
CDR3nt: TGTGCCAGCAGCGTAGGCCCACAGGGTAGGAACACTGAAGCTTTCTTT

d_gene: TRBD2
j_gene: TRBJ2-5
v_gene: TRBV10-3
abundance: few
CDR3aa: CAIAGDQETQYF
CDR3nt: TGTGCCATAGCGGGGGACCAAGAGACCCAGTACTTC

d_gene: -
j_gene: TRBJ2-7
v_gene: TRBV25-1
abundance: -
CDR3aa: CASSETQGLHSYEQYF
CDR3nt: TGTGCCAGCAGTGAGACCCAGGGGCTCCACTCCTACGAGCAGTACTTC

d_gene: -
j_gene: TRBJ2-5
v_gene: TRBV24-1
abundance: -
CDR3aa: CATSDPAGASGTQYF
CDR3nt: TGTGCCACCAGTGATCCGGCAGGGGCATCAGGGACCCAGTACTTC

d_gene: TRBD1
j_gene: TRBJ1-2
v_gene: TRBV6-5
abundance: -
CDR3aa: CASTQGVEGASGDGYTF
CDR3nt: TGTGCCAGCACCCAAGGGGTGGAGGGGGCGAGTGGGGATGGCTACACCTTC

d_gene: TRBD1
j_gene: TRBJ1-1
v_gene: TRBV15
abundance: few
CDR3aa: CATSEGQGHGTEAFF
CDR3nt: TGTGCCACCAGCGAGGGACAGGGGCACGGCACTGAAGCTTTCTTT

d_gene: TRBD1
j_gene: TRBJ2-7
v_gene: TRBV10-1
abundance: many
CDR3aa: CASSVGQGDLSSYEQYF
CDR3nt: TGCGCCAGCAGTGTCGGACAGGGGGACCTGAGCTCCTACGAGCAGTACTTC

d_gene: -
j_gene: TRBJ1-6
v_gene: TRBV20-1
abundance: -
CDR3aa: CSARDVPPGELF
CDR3nt: TGCAGTGCTAGAGATGTACCCCCCGGGGAACTCTTT

d_gene: -
j_gene: TRBJ2-3
v_gene: TRBV4-3
abundance: -
CDR3aa: CASSQGPLGPQYF
CDR3nt: TGCGCCAGCAGTCAGGGCCCCTTAGGTCCGCAGTATTTT